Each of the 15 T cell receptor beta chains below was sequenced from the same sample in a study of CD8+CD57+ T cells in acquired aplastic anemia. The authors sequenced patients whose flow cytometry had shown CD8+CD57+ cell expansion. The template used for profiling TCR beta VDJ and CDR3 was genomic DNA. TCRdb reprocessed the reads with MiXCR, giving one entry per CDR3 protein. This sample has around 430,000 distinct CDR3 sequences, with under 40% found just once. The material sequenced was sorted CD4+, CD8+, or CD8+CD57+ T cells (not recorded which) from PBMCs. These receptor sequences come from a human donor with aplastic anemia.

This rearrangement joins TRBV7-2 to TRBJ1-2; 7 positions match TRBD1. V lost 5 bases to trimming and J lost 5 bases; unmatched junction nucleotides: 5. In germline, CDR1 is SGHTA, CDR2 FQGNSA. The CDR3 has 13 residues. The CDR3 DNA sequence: TGTGCCAGCAGCGGCAACAGGGGATATGGCTACACCTTC. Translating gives CASSGNRGYGYTF.

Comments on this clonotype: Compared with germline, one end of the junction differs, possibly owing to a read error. CDR3 residues: CASSQGGAAFAYGYTF. The CDR3, as DNA: TGTGCCAGCAGTCAAGGGGGCGCGGCATTCGCCTATGGCTACACCTTC. This chain connects TRBV4-2 to TRBJ1-2; 7 bases are a match to TRBD1. The CDR3 contains 16 residues. Germline values: CDR1 LGHNA, CDR2 YNFKEQ.

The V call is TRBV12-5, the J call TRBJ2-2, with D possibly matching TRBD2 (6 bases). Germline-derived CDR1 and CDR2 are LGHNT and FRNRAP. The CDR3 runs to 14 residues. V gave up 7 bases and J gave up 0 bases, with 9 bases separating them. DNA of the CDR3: TGTGCTAGTGCGGGGGACTCGAACACCGGGGAGCTGTTTTTT. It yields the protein CASAGDSNTGELFF.

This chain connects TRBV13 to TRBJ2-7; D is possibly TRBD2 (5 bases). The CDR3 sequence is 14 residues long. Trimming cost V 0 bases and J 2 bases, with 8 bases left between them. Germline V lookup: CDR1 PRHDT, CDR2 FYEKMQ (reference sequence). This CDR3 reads CASSLGLVPYEQYF. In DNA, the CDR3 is TGTGCCAGCAGCTTAGGACTAGTCCCCTACGAGCAGTACTTC.

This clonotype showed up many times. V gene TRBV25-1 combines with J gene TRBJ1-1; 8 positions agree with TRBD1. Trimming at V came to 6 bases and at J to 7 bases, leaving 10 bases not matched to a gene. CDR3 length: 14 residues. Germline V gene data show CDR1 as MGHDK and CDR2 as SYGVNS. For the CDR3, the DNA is TGTGCCAGCAGAGGATCGGCTGGGACAGGTGAAGCTTTCTTT. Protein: CASRGSAGTGEAFF.

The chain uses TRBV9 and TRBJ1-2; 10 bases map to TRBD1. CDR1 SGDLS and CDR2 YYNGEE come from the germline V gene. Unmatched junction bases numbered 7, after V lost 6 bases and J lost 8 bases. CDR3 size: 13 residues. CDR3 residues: CASNKGQGSGYTF. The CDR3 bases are TGTGCCAGCAACAAGGGACAGGGGTCCGGCTACACCTTC.

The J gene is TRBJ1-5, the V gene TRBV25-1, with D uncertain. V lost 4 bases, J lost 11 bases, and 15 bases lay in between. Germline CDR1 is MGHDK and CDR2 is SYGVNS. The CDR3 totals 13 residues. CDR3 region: CASSAGSNRTQHF. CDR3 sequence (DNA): TGTGCCAGCAGTGCGGGGTCCAATCGGACCCAGCATTTT.

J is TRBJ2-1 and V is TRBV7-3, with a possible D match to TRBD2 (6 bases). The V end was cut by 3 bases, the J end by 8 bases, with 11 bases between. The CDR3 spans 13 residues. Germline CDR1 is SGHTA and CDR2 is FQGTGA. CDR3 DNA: TGTGCCAGCAGCTTTGGGGGGAACGATGAGCAGTTCTTC. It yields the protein CASSFGGNDEQFF. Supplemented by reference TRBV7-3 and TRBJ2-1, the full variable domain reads GAGVSQTPSNKVTEKGKYVELRCDPISGHTALYWYRQSLGQGPEFLIYFQGTGAADDSGLPNDRFFAVRPEGSVSTLKIQRTERGDSAVYLCASSFGGNDEQFFGPGTRLTVL.

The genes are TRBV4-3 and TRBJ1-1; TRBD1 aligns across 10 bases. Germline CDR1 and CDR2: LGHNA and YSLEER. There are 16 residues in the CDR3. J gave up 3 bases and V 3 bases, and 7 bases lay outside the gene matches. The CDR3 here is CASSQGQGLGHTEAFF. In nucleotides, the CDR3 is TGCGCCAGCAGCCAGGGACAGGGGTTGGGTCACACTGAAGCTTTCTTT.

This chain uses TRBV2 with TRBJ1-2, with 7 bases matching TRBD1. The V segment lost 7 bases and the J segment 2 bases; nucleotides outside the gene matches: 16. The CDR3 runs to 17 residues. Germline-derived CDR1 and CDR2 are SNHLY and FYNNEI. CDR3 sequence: CASKYGEGTGANYGYTF. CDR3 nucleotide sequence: TGTGCCAGCAAATACGGTGAAGGCACAGGGGCAAACTATGGCTACACCTTC.

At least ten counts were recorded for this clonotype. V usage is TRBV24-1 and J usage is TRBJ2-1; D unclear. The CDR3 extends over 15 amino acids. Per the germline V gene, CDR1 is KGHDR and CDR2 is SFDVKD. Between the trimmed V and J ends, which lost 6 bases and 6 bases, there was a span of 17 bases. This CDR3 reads CATSTNDGRGNEQFF. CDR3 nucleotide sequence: TGTGCCACCAGTACGAACGATGGGCGTGGCAATGAGCAGTTCTTC.

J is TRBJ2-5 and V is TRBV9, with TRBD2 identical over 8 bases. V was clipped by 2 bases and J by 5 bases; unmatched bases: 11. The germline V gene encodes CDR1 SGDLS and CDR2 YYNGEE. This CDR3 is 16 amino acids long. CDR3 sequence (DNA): TGTGCCAGCAGCGTCCGGGGGGGGACGGCAGGCGAGACCCAGTACTTC. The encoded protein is CASSVRGGTAGETQYF.

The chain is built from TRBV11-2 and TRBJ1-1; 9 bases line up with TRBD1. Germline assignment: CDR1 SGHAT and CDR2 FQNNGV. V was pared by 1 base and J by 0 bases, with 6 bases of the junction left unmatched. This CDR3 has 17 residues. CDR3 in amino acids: CASSLVIGTGMNTEAFF. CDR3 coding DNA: TGTGCCAGCAGCTTAGTCATTGGGACAGGGATGAACACTGAAGCTTTCTTT.

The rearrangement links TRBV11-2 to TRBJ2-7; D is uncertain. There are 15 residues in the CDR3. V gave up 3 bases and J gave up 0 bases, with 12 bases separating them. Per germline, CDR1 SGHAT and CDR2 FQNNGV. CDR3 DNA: TGTGCCAGCAGCTTGGGCACCGTTGTCTCCTACGAGCAGTACTTC. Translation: CASSLGTVVSYEQYF.

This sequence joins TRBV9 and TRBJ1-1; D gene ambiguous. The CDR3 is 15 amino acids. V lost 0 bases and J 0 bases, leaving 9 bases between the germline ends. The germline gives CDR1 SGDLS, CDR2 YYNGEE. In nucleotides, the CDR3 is TGTGCCAGCAGCGTAGAGTCTGTAATGAACACTGAAGCTTTCTTT. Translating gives CASSVESVMNTEAFF. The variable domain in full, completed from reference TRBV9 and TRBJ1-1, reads DSGVTQTPKHLITATGQRVTLRCSPRSGDLSVYWYQQSLDQGLQFLIQYYNGEERAKGNILERFSAQQFPDLHSELNLSSLELGDSALYFCASSVESVMNTEAFFGQGTRLTVV.